This T cell receptor (beta chain) was captured in a study of T-cell memory formation after mild COVID-19. This clonotype was detected once. Deletions cut 3 bases from V and 5 bases from J, with 20 bases between. Germline CDR1 reads SGDLS; CDR2 reads YYNGEE. This CDR3 comprises 17 residues. TCRdb reanalysed the 5' RACE reads using MiXCR and keeps one entry per CDR3 protein. The sample includes fewer than 650,000 distinct CDR3 sequences, less than 25% of them seen just once. The genes are TRBV9 and TRBJ2-2; possibly TRBD1 or TRBD2 for D (5 bases each). Sequencing was done on a sample of PBMCs or a T cell subset sorted from them (not recorded which). The receptor's source is an adult woman who had mild COVID-19 (a few samples of this study predate the infection). Cell type and time point are not known. The CDR3 region is CASSDGSGSGRTGELFF. CDR3 bases: TGTGCCAGCAGCGATGGGTCAGGGTCAGGGAGAACCGGGGAGCTGTTTTTT.